Sequencing of this T cell receptor (beta chain) was carried out in a study of beta chain features in type 1 diabetes. Whole-study context: Sorted cells examined across all samples numbered some 98 million. Study outcomes and limitations: A closer apparent resemblance between naive, central memory and Treg TCRB repertoires was seen in patients than in healthy donors. Moderately but significantly shorter TCRB CDR3s were found in Type 1 diabetes patients in all four CD4+ subsets.

This clone was counted a few times. Its antigen remains unknown. The authors took one heparinised blood draw, averaging about 116 mL, from each donor. Markers CD45RO/CCR7/CD25/CD127/CD95/CD27 served to sort CD4+ naive, central memory, regulatory and stem cell-like memory cells. Trimming removed 0 bases at V and 3 bases at J, with 10 bases between. Germline V gene data show CDR1 as SGHNT and CDR2 as YYREEE (reference sequence). This CDR3 is built from 15 residues. cDNA synthesis used the whole RNA isolate, giving expressed TCRB sequences. Repertoires were generated with immunoSEQ multiplex PCR, while TCRdb's copy carries only in-frame clones and drops some. Of some 640,000 clones listed, over 13% are singletons.

The genes are TRBV5-4 and TRBJ2-1; D ambiguous. The source material was naive CD4+ T cells from blood. The TCR comes from a man aged 18 to 30 with type 1 diabetes. The CDR3 DNA is TGTGCCAGCAGCTTGGACCCTGCTATCTACAATGAGCAGTTCTTC. It translates to CASSLDPAIYNEQFF.